This TCR beta chain was captured by sequencing in a study of T-cell memory formation after mild COVID-19. Looking at the study overall: Clusters of TCRs were largely donor specific.

The V gene's germline CDR1 is SGHKS and CDR2 YYEKEE (reference sequence). V was shortened by 2 bases and J by 7 bases, with 12 bases between the two germline ends. This CDR3 has 13 residues. Each CDR3 protein is one row after TCRdb ran MiXCR on the 5' RACE reads. The table has 280,000 or so distinct CDR3 sequences, 8.2% seen once; the top ten hold about 20%. Note on this clonotype: Its specificity is unknown.

Study results and limitations: Contracting CD4+ clones were located mainly in CM and EM, and CD8+ clones in EMRA. Detection of some responders pre-infection suggested pre-existing cross-reactive memory T cells participated.

The gene calls are TRBV5-5 and TRBJ1-1; D gene ambiguous. The sequenced sample consisted of PBMCs or a T cell subset sorted from them (not recorded which). The TCR sequence derives from a man aged 18 to 30 who had mild COVID-19 (a few samples of this study predate the infection). Cell type and time point are not known. In nucleotides, the CDR3 is TGTGCCAGCAGCTTTCACAGTGAAGGTGAAGCTTTCTTT. Translation gives CASSFHSEGEAFF.